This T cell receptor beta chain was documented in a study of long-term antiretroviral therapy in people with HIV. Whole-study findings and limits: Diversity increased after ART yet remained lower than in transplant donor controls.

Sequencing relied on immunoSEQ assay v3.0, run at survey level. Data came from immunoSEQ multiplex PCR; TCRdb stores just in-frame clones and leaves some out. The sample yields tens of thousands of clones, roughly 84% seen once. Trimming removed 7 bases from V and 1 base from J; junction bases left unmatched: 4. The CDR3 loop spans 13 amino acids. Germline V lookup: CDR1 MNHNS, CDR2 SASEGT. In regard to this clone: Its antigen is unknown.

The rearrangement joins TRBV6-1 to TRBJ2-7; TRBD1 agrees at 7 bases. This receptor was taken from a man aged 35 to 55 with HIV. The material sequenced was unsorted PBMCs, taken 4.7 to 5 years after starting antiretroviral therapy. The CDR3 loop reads CASNQDRSYEQYF. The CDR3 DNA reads TGTGCCAGCAACCAGGACAGGTCCTACGAGCAGTACTTC.